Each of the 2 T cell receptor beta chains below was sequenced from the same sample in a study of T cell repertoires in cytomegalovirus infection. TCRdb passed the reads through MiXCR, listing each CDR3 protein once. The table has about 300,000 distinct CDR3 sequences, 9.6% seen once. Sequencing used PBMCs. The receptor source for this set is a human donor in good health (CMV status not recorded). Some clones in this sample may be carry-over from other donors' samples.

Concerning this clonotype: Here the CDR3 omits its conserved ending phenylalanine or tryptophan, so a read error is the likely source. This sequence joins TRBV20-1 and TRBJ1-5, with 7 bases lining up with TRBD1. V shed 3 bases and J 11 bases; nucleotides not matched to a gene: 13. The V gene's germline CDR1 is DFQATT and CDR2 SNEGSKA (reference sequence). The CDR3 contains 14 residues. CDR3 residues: CSAREGTVDKSQHL. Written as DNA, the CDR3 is TGCAGTGCTAGGGAAGGGACAGTAGACAAGTCCCAGCATCTT.

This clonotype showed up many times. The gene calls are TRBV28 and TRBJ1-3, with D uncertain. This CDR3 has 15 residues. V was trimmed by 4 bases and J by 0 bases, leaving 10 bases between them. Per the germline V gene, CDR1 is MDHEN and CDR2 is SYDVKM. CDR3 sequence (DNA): TGTGCCAGCAGTTCAGGACTGCCCTCTGGAAACACCATATATTTT. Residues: CASSSGLPSGNTIYF. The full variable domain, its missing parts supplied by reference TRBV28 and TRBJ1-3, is DVKVTQSSRYLVKRTGEKVFLECVQDMDHENMFWYRQDPGLGLRLIYFSYDVKMKEKGDIPEGYSVSREKKERFSLILESASTNQTSMYLCASSSGLPSGNTIYFGEGSWLTVV.